A selection of T cell receptor beta chains follows, all from one sample in a study of cytomegalovirus exposure and HLA in healthy donors. TCRdb's copy holds only in-frame clones and misses some; the assay was immunoSEQ multiplex PCR. The record lists more than 110,000 clones, of which the ten most abundant hold under 3.5%. The sequencing input was PBMCs. The receptors come from a man aged 35-49 years in good health and CMV-seronegative. The CDR3 runs from the conserved cysteine through the conserved F or W. The D gene is left open where the match is weak.

TRBV4-1,TRBJ2-1,TRBD2,CASSQGLAPYNEQFF,TGCGCCAGCAGCCAAGGACTAGCGCCTTACAATGAGCAGTTCTTC
TRBV5-1,TRBJ2-5,TRBD1,CASSLGFGTGGTQETQYF,TGCGCCAGCAGCTTGGGCTTCGGGACAGGGGGGACCCAAGAGACCCAGTACTTC
TRBV5-1,TRBJ1-4,NA,CASSLAPDEKLFF,TGCGCCAGCAGCTTGGCCCCGGATGAAAAACTGTTTTTT
TRBV4-2,TRBJ2-7,NA,CASSQHLSDSYEQYF,TGTGCCAGCAGCCAACATCTATCCGACAGCTACGAGCAGTACTTC
TRBV7-9,TRBJ2-1,TRBD2,CASVGLAGPHEQFF,TGTGCCAGCGTGGGACTAGCGGGTCCCCATGAGCAGTTCTTC
TRBV5-6,TRBJ1-1,TRBD1,CASSSAGGKGDTEAFF,TGTGCCAGCAGCTCGGCAGGGGGCAAGGGGGACACTGAAGCTTTCTTT
TRBV7-2,TRBJ2-7,TRBD1,CASSLYGQDYEQYF,TGTGCCAGCAGCTTATACGGACAGGACTACGAGCAGTACTTC
TRBV6-1,TRBJ1-5,NA,CASSEVGENQPQHF,TGTGCCAGCAGTGAAGTCGGGGAGAATCAGCCCCAGCATTTT
TRBV28,TRBJ2-4,TRBD2,CASSLPLGLGQNIQYF,TGTGCCAGCAGTTTGCCGCTGGGACTAGGCCAAAACATTCAGTACTTC
TRBV6-1,TRBJ2-3,NA,CASSGDGLSYLYTQYF,TGTGCCAGCAGTGGAGATGGACTTTCATACCTCTATACGCAGTATTTT
TRBV4-2,TRBJ1-3,NA,CASSQDLRDTSGNTIYF,TGTGCCAGCAGCCAAGATTTGAGGGACACCTCTGGAAACACCATATATTTT
TRBV6-5,TRBJ1-2,NA,CASSYVRVGYGYTF,TGTGCCAGCAGTTACGTTCGGGTTGGCTATGGCTACACCTTC
TRBV4-1,TRBJ1-2,NA,CASSQAGQGGVDGYTF,TGCGCCAGCAGCCAAGCCGGCCAGGGCGGTGTCGATGGCTACACCTTC
TRBV6-1,TRBJ1-5,TRBD1,CASSVGAGGKAGPQHF,TGTGCCAGCAGTGTGGGCGCAGGGGGCAAAGCGGGGCCCCAGCATTTT
TRBV25-1,TRBJ2-3,NA,CASSDQGRSTDTQYF,TGTGCCAGCAGTGATCAAGGCAGGTCCACAGATACGCAGTATTTT
TRBV6-6,TRBJ1-1,NA,CASSYSRGGDTEAFF,TGTGCCAGCAGTTACTCTCGGGGGGGGGACACTGAAGCTTTCTTT
TRBV20-1,TRBJ2-5,NA,CSATGAETQYF,TGCAGTGCTACAGGGGCCGAGACCCAGTACTTC
TRBV2,TRBJ2-2,TRBD2,CASSEWGGFTGELFF,TGTGCCAGCAGTGAATGGGGGGGTTTCACCGGGGAGCTGTTTTTT
TRBV11-2,TRBJ1-2,NA,CASSLASGVGYTF,TGTGCCAGCAGCTTAGCGTCAGGTGTTGGCTACACCTTC
TRBV7-2,TRBJ2-1,TRBD2,CASSLGSSGGGREQFF,TGTGCCAGCAGCTTAGGGTCCAGCGGGGGGGGGAGAGAGCAGTTCTTC
TRBV7-9,TRBJ2-1,TRBD2,CASSLGSSGGRDNEQFF,TGTGCCAGCAGCTTAGGGAGTAGCGGGGGGCGAGACAATGAGCAGTTCTTC
TRBV11-2,TRBJ2-5,NA,CASSLDGAGLETQYF,TGTGCCAGCAGCTTAGATGGGGCAGGGTTGGAGACCCAGTACTTC